What follows are 14 T cell receptor beta chains derived from one specimen sequenced in a study of beta chain features in type 1 diabetes. Expressed TCRB transcripts got sequenced, as all isolated RNA was reverse transcribed. TCRdb's copy holds only in-frame clones and misses some; the assay was immunoSEQ multiplex PCR. The table shows around 340,000 clones, with 8% occurring only once. Sequencing was performed on central memory CD4+ T cells from blood. Receptors originate from a woman in her late teens or twenties in good health.

The J gene is TRBJ2-2, the V gene TRBV6-1, with 7 positions matching TRBD2. After removal of 8 bases from V and 4 bases from J, the junction contained 10 bases not matched to a gene. This CDR3 spans 15 amino acids. Germline V gene data show CDR1 as MNHNS and CDR2 as SASEGT. CDR3 loop: CASSRGEIGTGELFF. CDR3 in DNA: TGTGCCAGCTCCCGGGGGGAGATCGGCACCGGGGAGCTGTTTTTT.

This clone was picked up many times. The genes are TRBV7-2 and TRBJ2-3; 7 bases match TRBD1. The V gene end was trimmed by 2 bases and the J gene end by 1 base; junction bases not matched to a gene: 3. Germline values: CDR1 SGHTA, CDR2 FQGNSA. The CDR3 is 15 amino acids. In DNA form, the CDR3 reads TGTGCCAGCAGCTTATCCGGACAGGGCACAGATACGCAGTATTTT. Its translation: CASSLSGQGTDTQYF.

CDR3 coding DNA: TGCGCCAGCAGCTTGGGCGGGAGTACGTGGGCCCAGAAAGAGACCCAGTACTTC. It encodes CASSLGGSTWAQKETQYF. The genes are TRBV5-1 and TRBJ2-5; 7 nucleotides align to TRBD2. Per the germline V gene, CDR1 is SGHRS and CDR2 is YFSETQ. The CDR3 has 18 amino acids. The V and J ends lost 0 bases and 3 bases, in that order; junction bases with no gene match: 14.

This clone was counted a few times. A read error is possible here, since a much larger clone lies one base away. The CDR3 nucleotides read TGTGCCAGCAGCACCAGGACTAGCGGGAGCACAGATACGCAGTATTTT. Protein sequence: CASSTRTSGSTDTQYF. The chain uses TRBV7-9 and TRBJ2-3; 11 bases match TRBD2. The CDR3 covers 16 residues. Trimming at V came to 5 bases and at J to 0 bases, leaving 4 bases not matched to a gene. In germline, CDR1 is SEHNR, CDR2 FQNEAQ (reference sequence).

This chain's CDR3 is CASKLLAGAYEQYF. DNA of the CDR3: TGTGCCAGCAAACTTTTAGCGGGAGCCTACGAGCAGTACTTC. This rearrangement joins TRBV27 to TRBJ2-7; TRBD2 matches at 9 bases. Unmatched junction bases numbered 6, after V lost 7 bases and J lost 2 bases. This CDR3 region has 14 residues. Germline V gene data show CDR1 as MNHEY and CDR2 as SMNVEV (reference sequence).

The chain joins TRBV6-5 to TRBJ1-2; TRBD1 matches at 11 bases. The germline CDR1 and CDR2 sequences are MNHEY and SVGAGI. CDR3 length: 15 amino acids. Losses at the gene ends were 6 bases for V and 3 bases for J; bases not matched to a gene: 6. CDR3 sequence (DNA): TGTGCCAGCAGCCCCGGGACAGGGGGTTACTATGGCTACACCTTC. It translates to CASSPGTGGYYGYTF.

The rearrangement uses TRBV18 and TRBJ1-2; D is undetermined. The length of the CDR3 is 14 residues. Germline CDR1 is KGHSH and CDR2 is LQKENI. V lost 2 bases and J 4 bases, leaving 11 bases between the germline ends. CDR3 region: CASSPGPFLYGYTF. The CDR3 DNA reads as TGTGCCAGCTCACCAGGACCTTTTCTCTATGGCTACACCTTC.

The rearrangement links TRBV7-9 to TRBJ2-3; no clear D. Per germline, CDR1 SEHNR and CDR2 FQNEAQ (reference sequence). Trimming shortened V by 2 bases and J by 0 bases, and 3 bases separated the two germline ends. The CDR3 totals 13 residues. CDR3 nucleotide sequence: TGTGCCAGCAGCTTATTAAGCACAGATACGCAGTATTTT. Translation: CASSLLSTDTQYF.

The gene calls are TRBV6-6 and TRBJ2-7; weak D call: TRBD1 (6 bases). CDR1 and CDR2 from the germline V gene are MNHNY and SVGAGI (reference sequence). V was clipped by 8 bases and J by 0 bases, with 8 bases between them. CDR3 size: 12 residues. CDR3 amino acids: CASWTASYEQYF. The CDR3, as DNA: TGTGCCAGCTGGACAGCCTCCTACGAGCAGTACTTC.

This clone was recorded a few times. V usage is TRBV7-2 and J usage is TRBJ1-1, with a weak D call TRBD1 (6 bases). The germline V gene encodes CDR1 SGHTA and CDR2 FQGNSA. V lost 7 bases, J lost 5 bases, and 17 bases lay in between. This CDR3 region has 14 residues. The CDR3 spells CASNLVGGQTEAFF. The CDR3 DNA sequence: TGTGCCAGCAACTTGGTTGGGGGGCAGACTGAAGCTTTCTTT.

The chain links TRBV15 to TRBJ1-3; D gene ambiguous. V was shortened by 1 base and J by 0 bases, with 10 bases between the two germline ends. The germline gives CDR1 LNHNV, CDR2 YYDKDF (reference sequence). This CDR3 has 16 residues. The CDR3 here is CATSRAQLYSGNTIYF. CDR3 DNA sequence: TGTGCCACCAGCAGAGCCCAACTCTACTCTGGAAACACCATATATTTT.

This clone came up many times. V is TRBV11-2 and J is TRBJ2-3; 10 bases are shared with TRBD2. This CDR3 is 17 amino acids long. Trimming cost V 5 bases and J 1 base; bases outside gene matches: 9. The germline V gene encodes CDR1 SGHAT and CDR2 FQNNGV. CDR3 nucleotides: TGTGCCAGCAGCCGTCTAGCGGGAGTTGGGGGCACAGATACGCAGTATTTT. This codes for CASSRLAGVGGTDTQYF.

This clone has a handful of counts. V usage is TRBV5-1 and J usage is TRBJ2-5; 8 nucleotides align to TRBD1. Trimming at V came to 4 bases and at J to 5 bases, leaving 7 bases not matched to a gene. CDR3 length equals 14 residues. The germline V gene has CDR1 SGHRS and CDR2 YFSETQ. The CDR3 loop is CASSRGQGGETQYF. CDR3 in DNA: TGCGCCAGCAGCCGAGGACAGGGCGGGGAGACCCAGTACTTC.

This clone was recorded at least ten times. The J gene is TRBJ2-1, the V gene TRBV29-1, with D perhaps matching TRBD1 (5 bases). CDR1 and CDR2 (germline): SQVTM, ANQGSEA. The CDR3 covers 13 residues. V shed 1 base and J shed 4 bases, with 8 bases lying between them. The CDR3 bases are TGCAGCGTTGAAGGGCAGGGATACAATGAGCAGTTCTTC. Translating it yields CSVEGQGYNEQFF.